The 28 T cell receptor beta chains below all came from one sample that was sequenced in a study of blood T cell repertoires in COVID-19. Sequenced by immunoSEQ multiplex PCR; TCRdb stores in-frame clones only, minus some. The sample shows tens of thousands of clones, about nine tenths of them seen only once. The sample taken for sequencing was peripheral blood. These receptor sequences come from a human donor with active COVID-19. The donor label of this sample is uncertain.

This clone came up once. This sequence joins TRBV13 and TRBJ2-1, with 12 bases identical to TRBD2. The CDR3 is 19 amino acids. Germline V gives CDR1 PRHDT, CDR2 FYEKMQ (reference sequence). V lost 2 bases and J lost 5; bases outside the gene matches: 13. The CDR3 sequence is CASSLSLAGGLSNNNEQFF. The CDR3 DNA sequence: TGTGCCAGCAGCTTATCCCTAGCGGGGGGGCTGAGTAATAACAATGAGCAGTTCTTC.

This rearrangement joins TRBV7-8 to TRBJ1-3; perhaps TRBD1 as D (5 bases). Germline-derived CDR1 and CDR2 are SGHVS and FQNEAQ. This CDR3 has 15 residues. Trimming cost V 7 bases and J 2 bases, with 15 bases left between them. The CDR3 spells CASTTSGFAGNTIYF. DNA for the CDR3: TGTGCCAGCACCACTTCAGGGTTTGCTGGAAACACCATATATTTT.

V usage is TRBV7-2 and J usage is TRBJ2-1; D gene unclear. This CDR3 is built from 13 residues. Trimming cost V 2 bases and J 2 bases, with 4 bases left between them. Germline V gives CDR1 SGHTA, CDR2 FQGNSA. The CDR3 nucleotides are TGTGCCAGCAGCTTAAAGCCCTACAATGAGCAGTTCTTC. Amino acids: CASSLKPYNEQFF.

The CDR3 sequence is CAISSQGTRRGYTF. CDR3 bases: TGTGCCATCTCCAGCCAAGGCACTCGGCGGGGCTACACCTTC. The chain has TRBV10-3 and TRBJ1-2; D not certain. V was pared by 8 bases and J by 8 bases, with 21 bases between. The germline V gene encodes CDR1 ENHRY and CDR2 SYGVKD. The CDR3 extends over 14 amino acids.

V is TRBV19 and J is TRBJ2-6; tentative D call: TRBD2 (6 bases). CDR3 size: 17 residues. Germline values: CDR1 LNHDA, CDR2 SQIVND (reference sequence). Trimming stripped 1 base from V and 0 bases from J, with 10 bases between. CDR3 residues: CASSIGGLYSGANVLTF. DNA of the CDR3: TGTGCCAGTAGTATAGGCGGACTATACTCTGGGGCCAACGTCCTGACTTTC.

CDR3: CASSVVGGEAFF. The CDR3 region has the DNA TGTGCCAGCAGCGTAGTAGGGGGTGAAGCTTTCTTT. V gene TRBV9 combines with J gene TRBJ1-1, with a weak D call TRBD1 (6 bases). The V end was cut by 0 bases, the J end by 7 bases, with 7 bases between. From germline, CDR1 is SGDLS and CDR2 YYNGEE. The CDR3 runs 12 residues.

J is TRBJ2-7 and V is TRBV3-1 (or the pseudogene TRBV3-2); the D gene is possibly TRBD2 (5 bases). Germline V gene data show CDR1 as LGHDT and CDR2 as YNNKEL (reference sequence). V lost 6 bases, J lost 2 bases, and 8 bases lay in between. The CDR3 has 12 amino acids. DNA for the CDR3: TGTGCCAGCAGTCCGGGAACCTACGAGCAGTACTTC. This encodes CASSPGTYEQYF.

This clone was picked up one time. The CDR3 nucleotides read TGCGCCAGCAGCTTGGGACTAGCGGGGGGGACGAGCACAGATACGCAGTATTTT. This translates into CASSLGLAGGTSTDTQYF. The rearrangement joins TRBV5-1 to TRBJ2-3; TRBD2 aligns across 14 bases. The CDR3 has 18 amino acids. The V gene end was trimmed by 0 bases and the J gene end by 0 bases; junction bases not matched to a gene: 3. In germline, CDR1 is SGHRS, CDR2 YFSETQ.

The chain carries TRBV4-1 and TRBJ2-7; 10 positions match TRBD1. This CDR3 is 16 amino acids long. V gave up 5 bases and J gave up 6 bases; unmatched junction bases: 13. The germline gives CDR1 MGHRA, CDR2 YSYEKL. CDR3 protein: CASSSETGTGVSEQYF. The CDR3 DNA follows: TGCGCCAGCAGCTCGGAGACCGGGACAGGGGTTAGCGAGCAGTACTTC.

The chain links TRBV25-1 to TRBJ1-2; 10 bases map to TRBD1. Germline lookup yields CDR1 MGHDK and CDR2 SYGVNS. The V segment lost 4 bases and the J segment 6 bases; nucleotides outside the gene matches: 8. This CDR3 is 15 amino acids long. The CDR3 loop reads CASSGDRGRLDGYTF. The CDR3, as DNA: TGTGCCAGCAGTGGGGACAGGGGAAGGTTGGATGGCTACACCTTC.

The chain links TRBV10-3 to TRBJ2-1; 7 bases line up with TRBD2. From germline, CDR1 is ENHRY and CDR2 SYGVKD. The junction had 3 bases not matched to a gene; V was cut back by 1 base and J by 12 bases. The CDR3 has 12 residues. The CDR3 nucleotides read TGTGCCATCAGTGAGTTAGCGGGTATGCAGTTCTTC. This translates into CAISELAGMQFF.

Only one count was recorded for this clone. The chain links TRBV7-8 to TRBJ2-5; 7 nucleotides match TRBD1. After removal of 5 bases from V and 2 bases from J, the junction contained 8 bases not matched to a gene. Germline CDR1 is SGHVS and CDR2 is FQNEAQ. This CDR3 has 15 residues. CDR3 protein: CASSPRDSTQETQYF. For the CDR3, the DNA is TGTGCCAGCAGCCCGAGGGACAGCACACAAGAGACCCAGTACTTC.

The rearrangement uses TRBV7-3 and TRBJ2-3; 11 nucleotides line up with TRBD2. The germline CDR1 and CDR2 sequences are SGHTA and FQGTGA. The V gene end was trimmed by 5 bases and the J gene end by 2 bases; junction bases not matched to a gene: 3. CDR3 size: 15 residues. CDR3 amino acids: CASSVSGGATDTQYF. The CDR3 DNA follows: TGTGCCAGCAGCGTTAGCGGGGGGGCCACAGATACGCAGTATTTT.

The J gene is TRBJ1-5, the V gene TRBV6-2 or TRBV6-3; no clear D gene. V lost 1 base and J lost 0, with 7 bases in between. Germline V gene sequence: CDR1 MNHEY, CDR2 SVGEGT. This CDR3 has 15 residues. The CDR3 coding sequence is TGTGCCAGCAGTTACTTCGGTAATAGCAATCAGCCCCAGCATTTT. This codes for CASSYFGNSNQPQHF.

The CDR3 sequence: CASSQADTYEQYF. CDR3 sequence (DNA): TGTGCCAGCAGCCAAGCAGATACCTACGAGCAGTACTTC. The genes are TRBV3-1 (or the pseudogene TRBV3-2) and TRBJ2-7; D remains unclear. V dropped 1 base and J dropped 2 bases, with 6 bases sitting between them. The CDR3 consists of 13 residues. Germline-derived CDR1 and CDR2 are LGHDT and YNNKEL (reference sequence).

Points on this clone: At one end the junction does not follow the germline gene, possibly because of a read error. The rearrangement uses TRBV7-2 and TRBJ1-5; D remains unclear. The CDR3 is made up of 15 amino acids. The germline V gene has CDR1 SGHTA and CDR2 FQGNSA. The DNA of the CDR3 is TGTGCCAGCAGGTTAGGGTCGTCAGGCAATCAGCCCCAGCATTTT. Its translation is CASRLGSSGNQPQHF.

V is TRBV28 and J is TRBJ2-7, with 8 nucleotides matching TRBD1. CDR3 length: 15 residues. Unmatched junction bases numbered 10, after V lost 6 bases and J lost 3 bases. Per the germline V gene, CDR1 is MDHEN and CDR2 is SYDVKM. The CDR3 DNA follows: TGTGCCAGCAGACGAGACAGGGGAATGGACTACGAGCAGTACTTC. This sequence encodes CASRRDRGMDYEQYF.

This CDR3 is CASSSTGTGTEKLFF. The DNA for the CDR3 is TGTGCCAGCAGCTCCACCGGGACAGGGACTGAAAAACTGTTTTTT. J is TRBJ1-4 and V is TRBV5-6, with 9 nucleotides matching TRBD1. Trimming cost V 3 bases and J 7 bases; bases outside gene matches: 7. CDR1 SGHDT and CDR2 YYEEEE come from the germline V gene. The CDR3 totals 15 residues.

The rearrangement uses TRBV5-1 and TRBJ1-1; TRBD1 agrees at 7 bases. V was pared by 4 bases and J by 1 base, with 4 bases of the junction left unmatched. The CDR3 length is 14 residues. Germline values: CDR1 SGHRS, CDR2 YFSETQ. The CDR3 loop is CASSTGQTNTEAFF. In DNA, the CDR3 is TGCGCCAGCAGCACGGGACAGACGAACACTGAAGCTTTCTTT.

The chain carries TRBV6-5 and TRBJ2-7; 8 bases align to TRBD2. Trimming at V came to 2 bases and at J to 1 base, leaving 4 bases not matched to a gene. The CDR3 runs to 15 residues. Germline lookup yields CDR1 MNHEY and CDR2 SVGAGI. The CDR3 loop is CASSYQRGRSYEQYF. Written as DNA, the CDR3 is TGTGCCAGCAGTTACCAGCGGGGGAGATCCTACGAGCAGTACTTC.

The chain combines TRBV19 with TRBJ1-1; tentative D call: TRBD1 (5 bases). CDR1 LNHDA and CDR2 SQIVND come from the germline V gene (reference sequence). Trimming removed 7 bases at V and 0 bases at J, with 15 bases between. The CDR3 runs to 15 residues. The DNA for the CDR3 is TGTGCCAGTAAGGCAGGGTTTTGGTTGAACACTGAAGCTTTCTTT. Translation: CASKAGFWLNTEAFF.

The rearrangement uses TRBV6-5 and TRBJ1-2, with TRBD1 identical over 8 bases. Germline lookup yields CDR1 MNHEY and CDR2 SVGAGI. J was trimmed by 3 bases and V by 5 bases; bases with no gene match: 8. The CDR3 extends over 15 amino acids. The CDR3 bases are TGTGCCAGCAGTACAGGGGGTAACGGGTACTATGGCTACACCTTC. It translates to CASSTGGNGYYGYTF.

The CDR3 nucleotides are TGCGCCAGCAGCTTTGCAGGTTCGTCCGGTCGCACTGAAGCTTTCTTT. Protein product: CASSFAGSSGRTEAFF. V and J are TRBV5-1 and TRBJ1-1, with unresolved D. Germline assignment: CDR1 SGHRS and CDR2 YFSETQ. The CDR3 spans 16 residues. Trimming shortened V by 2 bases and J by 4 bases, and 18 bases separated the two germline ends.

CDR3 residues: CSVLAGPYEQYF. The DNA for the CDR3 is TGCAGCGTTTTAGCGGGGCCCTACGAGCAGTACTTC. The chain has TRBV29-1 and TRBJ2-7; 8 nucleotides line up with TRBD2. The V and J ends lost 5 bases and 2 bases, in that order; junction bases with no gene match: 2. Germline CDR1 is SQVTM and CDR2 is ANQGSEA. The length of the CDR3 is 12 residues.

The chain combines TRBV6-5 with TRBJ2-7; a weak D match, TRBD2 (6 bases). The CDR3 has 15 amino acids. V was clipped by 2 bases and J by 4 bases, with 15 bases between them. Germline CDR1 MNHEY, CDR2 SVGAGI. CDR3 in DNA: TGTGCCAGCAGTTACGTTCGGGGGTCGGTTTACGAGCAGTACTTC. As protein: CASSYVRGSVYEQYF.

The rearrangement uses TRBV6-2 or TRBV6-3 and TRBJ1-5; a possible D gene is TRBD1 (6 bases). The germline V and J ends were trimmed by 4 bases and 0 bases, with 13 bases remaining between them. The CDR3 contains 16 residues. In germline, CDR1 is MNHEY, CDR2 SVGEGT. The CDR3: CASSSGQYDSNQPQHF. The CDR3 coding sequence is TGTGCCAGCAGTTCCGGACAGTACGATAGCAATCAGCCCCAGCATTTT.

This chain uses TRBV7-2 with TRBJ2-7; 7 bases fit TRBD1. With 5 bases clipped from V and 0 bases from J, the junction kept 7 bases outside the gene matches. Germline V gives CDR1 SGHTA, CDR2 FQGNSA. This CDR3 is 15 amino acids long. The CDR3 region has the DNA TGTGCCAGCAGCCCAGGGGGTGGGAACTCCTACGAGCAGTACTTC. Encoded protein: CASSPGGGNSYEQYF. Full variable domain (missing parts from reference TRBV7-2 and TRBJ2-7): GAGVSQSPSNKVTEKGKDVELRCDPISGHTALYWYRQSLGQGLEFLIYFQGNSAPDKSGLPSDRFSAERTGGSVSTLTIQRTQQEDSAVYLCASSPGGGNSYEQYFGPGTRLTVT.

The V gene is TRBV7-2, the J gene TRBJ1-1; TRBD1 is a possible D gene (6 bases). This CDR3 comprises 18 residues. Trimming removed 5 bases at V and 0 bases at J, with 22 bases between. Germline lookup yields CDR1 SGHTA and CDR2 FQGNSA. The CDR3 DNA follows: TGTGCCAGCAGCCGGGACACGCCTGAGATCTACATGAACACTGAAGCTTTCTTT. Its translation is CASSRDTPEIYMNTEAFF.